Below, 22 T cell receptor beta chains from the same sample are listed, as sequenced in a study of T cells in women clearing cervical HPV infection. Libraries were prepared by immunoSEQ multiplex PCR; TCRdb keeps only in-frame clonotypes and omits some of them. The table lists about 36,000 clones. Sequenced: blood buffy coat. These receptors all stem from a woman between 18 and 70 years old with a cervical HPV16 infection that either progressed to CIN3+ or cleared (not recorded which).

About this clone: The CDR3 extends 3 residues past the end of the read, so its final part is completed from the germline J gene. The chain has TRBV7-2 and TRBJ1-2; a possible D gene is TRBD1 (6 bases). The CDR3 covers 14 residues. The germline CDR1 and CDR2 sequences are SGHTA and FQGNSA. The sequenced part of the CDR3 DNA is TGTGCCAGCAGCACGCGGACAGTGCCAGATACC. Residues: CASSTRTVPDT. The entire CDR3 protein is CASSTRTVPDTYTF.

Remarks on this clone: The CDR3 end falls 3 residues outside the read, so it is completed with the germline J gene. The chain uses TRBV19 and TRBJ2-1; tentative D call: TRBD2 (6 bases). Trimming took off 8 bases at V and 3 bases at J, with 8 bases between the two ends. CDR1 and CDR2 from the germline V gene are LNHDA and SQIVND (reference sequence). The CDR3 length is 12 residues. CDR3 bases read: TGTGCCAGTCGAGCGGGCTACAATGAG. Its translation: CASRAGYNE. The entire CDR3 protein reads CASRAGYNEQFF.

The CDR3 DNA, read in part, is TGCAGTGCTAGAACGGACAGGGATGATTCACCC. Its translation: CSARTDRDDSP. The whole CDR3 sequence reads CSARTDRDDSPLHF. This chain uses TRBV20-1 with TRBJ1-6; 8 bases align to TRBD1. The read stops 3 residues short of the end of the CDR3; the missing end is completed from the germline J gene. Trimming cost V 2 bases and J 8 bases; bases outside gene matches: 5. The CDR3 loop spans 14 amino acids. Germline values: CDR1 DFQATT, CDR2 SNEGSKA (reference sequence).

Note on this clone: At one boundary the junction diverges from the germline segment, which might be a read error. Other DNA sequences in the same sample also yield this CDR3. This chain's CDR3 is CASSLVGSGNTIYF. The CDR3 DNA, read in part, is TGTGCCAGCAGCTTAGTCGGGTCCGGAAACACG. This sequence joins TRBV7-6 and TRBJ1-3; D is ambiguous. The read gets to within 3 residues of the CDR3 end, and the germline J gene fills in the rest. Germline assignment: CDR1 SGHVS and CDR2 FNYEAQ. CDR3 length: 14 amino acids.

A word on this clone: With the read ending 3 residues before the CDR3 end, the germline J gene is used to fill in that end. This chain connects TRBV7-6 to TRBJ2-3; a weak D match, TRBD2 (7 bases). The CDR3 is 15 residues long. Germline loops: CDR1 SGHVS, CDR2 FNYEAQ. CDR3 DNA (partial): TGTGCCAGCAGTGTCGTGGGGGGGGGCCTGGAGACG. Protein product: CASSVVGGGLET. The whole CDR3 protein reads CASSVVGGGLETQYF.

For this clone: Coverage ceases 3 residues before the CDR3 finishes, and the germline J gene fills in the end. The chain couples TRBV18 to TRBJ2-2; 11 positions agree with TRBD2. With 6 bases clipped from V and 1 base from J, the junction kept 1 base outside the gene matches. The CDR3 runs 15 residues. Germline lookup yields CDR1 KGHSH and CDR2 LQKENI. CDR3 sequence: CASSGTSGNTGELFF. CDR3 DNA, as far as it was read: TGTGCCAGCTCCGGGACTAGCGGGAACACCGGGGAG.

To note about this clone: The junction does not match germline at one end; this may be a read error. The CDR3 end falls 3 residues outside the read, so it is completed with the germline J gene. J is TRBJ1-5 and V is TRBV6-1, with D possibly TRBD1 on 6 matching bases. Looked up from germline, CDR1 is MNHNS and CDR2 is SASEGT. CDR3 size: 16 residues. The covered CDR3 bases are TGTACCAGCAGCGAAGGACAGAGAATTAGCAATCAGCCC. Encoded protein: CTSSEGQRISNQP. The whole CDR3 region reads CTSSEGQRISNQPQHF.

As for this clone: The read stops 3 residues short of the end of the CDR3; the missing end is completed from the germline J gene. The chain links TRBV20-1 to TRBJ2-2; no clear D gene. The germline V and J ends were trimmed by 5 bases and 6 bases, with 7 bases remaining between them. The CDR3 is 11 amino acids. Germline CDR1 DFQATT, CDR2 SNEGSKA (reference sequence). The sequenced part of the CDR3 DNA is TGCAGTGCTGAAAAGGCCGGGGAG. Its protein is CSAEKAGE. In full, the CDR3 reads CSAEKAGELFF.

Note on this clone: Read data end 3 residues before the CDR3 end; the end is taken from the germline J gene. The chain links TRBV2 to TRBJ2-2; weak D call: TRBD1 (5 bases). This CDR3 comprises 14 residues. The germline V gene has CDR1 SNHLY and CDR2 FYNNEI. The DNA read from the CDR3 is TGTGCCAGCAGGGCAGGGTATTTGAAGGAAAAG. Its translation is CASRAGYLKEK. The full-length CDR3 reads as CASRAGYLKEKLFF.

In regard to this clone: The observed sequence ends 3 residues before the CDR3 terminus, with the missing tail filled in from the germline J gene. V and J are TRBV7-2 and TRBJ1-4; possible D gene TRBD1, 6 bases. The CDR3 sequence is 16 residues long. Germline CDR1 and CDR2: SGHTA and FQGNSA. The sequenced part of the CDR3 DNA is TGTGCCAGCAGCTTAGCGGGGGCAGGGGTGAATTCACCA. Its protein is CASSLAGAGVNSP. The whole CDR3 is CASSLAGAGVNSPLFF.

Points on this clone: The sequenced fragment ends 3 residues before the CDR3 boundary, so the rest is inferred from the germline J gene. The V gene is TRBV18, the J gene TRBJ1-2; possible D gene TRBD1, 6 bases. CDR1 and CDR2 (germline): KGHSH, LQKENI. CDR3 length: 15 residues. CDR3 DNA, as far as it was read: TGTGCCAGCTCACCGTCTAGCGGGGGCTCCTACGAC. This codes for CASSPSSGGSYD. In full, the CDR3 reads CASSPSSGGSYDYTF.

This clone is classed as medium-sized by frequency. The read is 3 residues too short to cover the CDR3 end, so that end is filled in from the germline J gene. This sequence joins TRBV6-2 or TRBV6-3 and TRBJ2-2; 7 nucleotides align to TRBD1. CDR3 length: 12 amino acids. Trimming at V came to 5 bases and at J to 9 bases, leaving 3 bases not matched to a gene. Germline values: CDR1 MNHEY, CDR2 SVGEGT. The sequenced part of the CDR3 DNA is TGTGCCAGCAGTCCGACAGGGTGGGAG. As protein: CASSPTGWE. The CDR3 in full is CASSPTGWELFF.

On this clone itself: The observed sequence ends 3 residues before the CDR3 terminus, with the missing tail filled in from the germline J gene. The chain uses TRBV12-3 or TRBV12-4 and TRBJ2-7; TRBD1 aligns across 8 bases. V shed 7 bases and J 0 bases; nucleotides not matched to a gene: 11. This CDR3 spans 16 amino acids. CDR3 DNA (partial): TGTGCCAGCACCGTTTCCTGGACAGGGAGCTCCTACGAG. It specifies CASTVSWTGSSYE. The entire CDR3 protein reads CASTVSWTGSSYEQYF.

Notes on this clone: The read gets to within 3 residues of the CDR3 end, and the germline J gene fills in the rest. This chain connects TRBV5-4 to TRBJ2-3; possible D gene TRBD2, 5 bases. V lost 6 bases and J 0 bases, leaving 11 bases between the germline ends. The CDR3 consists of 14 residues. Germline CDR1 is SGHNT and CDR2 is YYREEE (reference sequence). This CDR3 is CASTQDSSTDTQYF. Partial CDR3 DNA: TGTGCCAGCACCCAGGACTCTAGCACAGATACG.

As concerns this clone: The read terminates 3 residues before the CDR3 end, so the remaining end is supplied by the germline J gene. The V and J genes are TRBV28 and TRBJ2-1, with TRBD1 matching 8 bases. Germline V gives CDR1 MDHEN, CDR2 SYDVKM. The CDR3 consists of 15 residues. The V and J ends lost 5 bases and 8 bases, in that order; junction bases with no gene match: 11. The CDR3 DNA, read in part, is TGTGCCAGCAGTATCGACAGGGGTAGTGTAGATGAG. The encoded protein is CASSIDRGSVDE. The full CDR3 protein is CASSIDRGSVDEQFF.

Turning to this clone: The CDR3 extends 3 residues past the end of the read, so its final part is completed from the germline J gene. The chain recombines TRBV7-9 with TRBJ1-6; 7 bases are shared with TRBD1. The length of the CDR3 is 14 residues. The V gene end was trimmed by 4 bases and the J gene end by 8 bases; junction bases not matched to a gene: 5. CDR1 and CDR2 from the germline V gene are SEHNR and FQNEAQ (reference sequence). Partial CDR3 DNA: TGTGCCAGCAGCTCTTTCACAGGGGATTCACCC. This translates into CASSSFTGDSP. The entire CDR3 is CASSSFTGDSPLHF.

Notes on this clone: The CDR3 is cut off 3 residues early in the read; its end comes from the germline J gene. The chain combines TRBV20-1 with TRBJ2-1; 8 positions match TRBD2. The ends lost 5 bases at V and 7 bases at J; junction bases unmatched: 16. Germline V gene data show CDR1 as DFQATT and CDR2 as SNEGSKA (reference sequence). The CDR3 extends over 16 amino acids. The sequenced CDR3 bases are TGCAGTGCTTTAAAACCGGGACTAGGGCTGGCGAATGAG. This translates into CSALKPGLGLANE. The entire CDR3 protein reads CSALKPGLGLANEQFF.

To note about this clone: With the read ending 3 residues before the CDR3 end, the germline J gene is used to fill in that end. The chain joins TRBV20-1 to TRBJ1-5; the D gene is possibly TRBD1 (6 bases). CDR1 and CDR2 from the germline V gene are DFQATT and SNEGSKA (reference sequence). Between the trimmed V and J ends, which lost 8 bases and 7 bases, there was a span of 24 bases. CDR3 length equals 15 residues. The sequenced part of the CDR3 DNA is TGCAGTTCAACACGTACACACAGGACAGACCAGCCC. Translation gives CSSTRTHRTDQP. The full CDR3 protein reads CSSTRTHRTDQPQHF.

As concerns this clone: The read halts 3 residues ahead of the CDR3 end, with the missing end drawn from the germline J gene. This rearrangement joins TRBV2 to TRBJ2-1, with 8 bases identical to TRBD1. CDR1 and CDR2 (germline): SNHLY, FYNNEI. Trimming at V came to 0 bases and at J to 8 bases, leaving 3 bases not matched to a gene. The CDR3 consists of 14 residues. The CDR3 region is CASSEATGVDEQFF. The DNA read from the CDR3 is TGTGCCAGCAGTGAAGCGACAGGGGTGGATGAG.

Worth noting for this clone: Sequencing ends 3 residues short of the CDR3 end; the germline J gene provides the rest. This sequence joins TRBV6-2 or TRBV6-3 and TRBJ2-3, with 12 positions matching TRBD2. J gave up 3 bases and V 5 bases, and 6 bases lay outside the gene matches. The CDR3 covers 16 residues. The germline gives CDR1 MNHEY, CDR2 SVGEGT. The sequenced part of the CDR3 DNA is TGTGCCAGCAGTGCTGCTAGCGGGGGGGCTACAGATACG. Protein product: CASSAASGGATDT. The full CDR3 sequence reads CASSAASGGATDTQYF.

On this clone: From the germline J gene comes the end of the CDR3, since the read stops 3 residues before it. V usage is TRBV7-8 and J usage is TRBJ2-5; 7 nucleotides match TRBD2. Germline V gene lookup returns CDR1 SGHVS and CDR2 FQNEAQ. CDR3 length: 15 amino acids. Germline trimming cut 5 bases from V and 0 bases from J; bases unmatched to any gene: 6. The CDR3 DNA, read in part, is TGTGCCAGCAGCCTCCGGGACTACGACCAAGAGACC. Protein sequence: CASSLRDYDQET. The entire CDR3 sequence reads CASSLRDYDQETQYF.

A word on this clone: With the read ending 3 residues before the CDR3 end, the germline J gene is used to fill in that end. The rearrangement links TRBV20-1 to TRBJ2-1, with 8 positions matching TRBD2. The CDR3 runs 17 residues. The V and J ends lost 3 bases and 0 bases, in that order; junction bases with no gene match: 10. Germline V gene data show CDR1 as DFQATT and CDR2 as SNEGSKA (reference sequence). The CDR3 spells CSASDAGGAFSYNEQFF. The CDR3 bases that were read are TGCAGTGCTAGTGATGCGGGGGGTGCCTTCTCCTACAATGAG.